The sequence of this T cell receptor beta chain was determined in a study of T cells and Merkel cell carcinoma outcomes. Broader study findings: Merkel cell carcinoma outcomes were reportedly predicted by repertoire and T-cell density.

As concerns this clone: Its antigen remains unidentified.

Profiled with immunoSEQ multiplex PCR; TCRdb holds only in-frame clones, not every one. Of 15,000 to 16,000 clones in the sample, roughly 81% were seen once. This CDR3 comprises 17 residues. CDR1 is LNHNV, CDR2 YYDKDF, per germline (reference sequence). V gave up 0 bases and J gave up 5 bases; unmatched junction bases: 12. The V and J genes are TRBV15 and TRBJ2-7; TRBD2 agrees at 8 bases. The clonotype was recovered from a human donor with Merkel cell carcinoma. Material for sequencing was tumor tissue from Merkel cell carcinoma. For the CDR3, the DNA is TGTGCCACCAGCAGAGAGGAGGGTAGCGGGGCGGAAAACGAGCAGTACTTC. It is translated as CATSREEGSGAENEQYF.